This T cell receptor (beta chain) was observed in a study of OX40 agonist ivuxolimab in advanced cancers. For the study at large: As their treatment, patients were administered ivuxolimab, an agonistic anti-OX40 (CD134) antibody. Study-level findings and limits: Among the least clonally expanded were partial responders at 0.1-3.0 mg/kg.

TCRdb's table, derived via immunoSEQ multiplex PCR, lists solely in-frame clones and lacks some. This table has tens of thousands of clones, roughly 91% appearing once. This clone appeared a single time. Its antigen remains unidentified. V shed 3 bases and J shed 0 bases, with 9 bases lying between them. The germline CDR1 and CDR2 sequences are SGDLS and YYNGEE. This CDR3 has 15 residues. The chain is built from TRBV9 and TRBJ1-4; D not certain. The TCR originated in an adult with an advanced solid tumor such as melanoma, head and neck, liver or kidney cancer. The sample consisted of CD4+ or CD8+ T cells sorted from blood, taken in a trial of the OX40 agonist ivuxolimab. The CDR3 loop reads CASSGHVSTNEKLFF. The CDR3 nucleotides read TGTGCCAGCAGCGGGCATGTTTCAACTAATGAAAAACTGTTTTTT.